The entry below gives a single TCR beta chain sequence along with its context. The sample comes from a study of blood T cell repertoires in COVID-19. Whole-study context: Samples taken during acute and convalescent COVID-19 were collected in the United States, Italy and Spain. From T cells, B-cell-depleted T cells, or PBMCs came the material, which was cDNA or gDNA.

The CDR3 is 15 amino acids. Germline-derived CDR1 and CDR2 are SGHDN and FVKESK. V was trimmed by 4 bases and J by 4 bases, leaving 13 bases between them. The repertoire was sequenced with immunoSEQ multiplex PCR; TCRdb's copy has only in-frame clones and lacks some. This sample has about 42,000 clones, with about 88% found just once. The V call is TRBV14, the J call TRBJ2-2; TRBD1 is a possible D gene (5 bases). The sequence was collected from a human donor in a cohort sampled during active COVID-19. Input material: peripheral blood. This chain's CDR3 is CASSPAGAVTGELFF. CDR3 nucleotides: TGTGCCAGCAGCCCGGCTGGGGCAGTCACCGGGGAGCTGTTTTTT. Using reference TRBV14 and TRBJ2-2 for the parts outside the CDR3, the full variable domain is EAGVTQFPSHSVIEKGQTVTLRCDPISGHDNLYWYRRVMGKEIKFLLHFVKESKQDESGMPNNRFLAERTGGTYSTLKVQPAELEDSGVYFCASSPAGAVTGELFFGEGSRLTVL.